The 30 T cell receptor beta chains in this list originate from one sample, sequenced in a study of shared clonotypes between healthy human individuals. Naive CD8 cells lacked CD45RO, underwent positive selection for CCR7 and left out terminally differentiated effector memory CD45RA+ cells. The data were produced by immunoSEQ multiplex PCR, yet TCRdb's version contains in-frame clones alone and is incomplete. Found here are 560,000 or so clones, approximately 96% of them singletons; the top ten hold 0.11%. Source material: naive CD8+ T cells sorted from blood. These receptors were taken from a woman in her thirties in good health.

The chain joins TRBV2 to TRBJ1-1; perhaps TRBD1 as D (6 bases). This CDR3 comprises 15 residues. Trimming shortened V by 6 bases and J by 5 bases, and 19 bases separated the two germline ends. Germline assignment: CDR1 SNHLY and CDR2 FYNNEI. CDR3: CASRPQGRGSTEAFF. CDR3 nucleotide sequence: TGTGCCAGCAGGCCCCAGGGGAGGGGGTCTACTGAAGCTTTCTTT.

This clone has more than one count but fewer than ten. Additional DNA sequences in this sample encode the identical CDR3. The rearrangement links TRBV27 to TRBJ2-7; 8 bases line up with TRBD2. There are 13 residues in the CDR3. CDR1 is MNHEY, CDR2 SMNVEV, per germline (reference sequence). Unmatched junction bases numbered 2, after V lost 4 bases and J lost 3 bases. The CDR3 DNA is TGTGCCAGCAGTTCCGGGACTAGCTACGAGCAGTACTTC. As protein: CASSSGTSYEQYF.

The V and J genes are TRBV7-8 and TRBJ2-7, with 11 bases aligning to TRBD2. Trimming removed 0 bases from V and 6 bases from J; junction bases left unmatched: 4. Per the germline V gene, CDR1 is SGHVS and CDR2 is FQNEAQ. The CDR3 is 15 amino acids. This CDR3 reads CASSLAQLAGAEQYF. For the CDR3, the DNA is TGTGCCAGCAGCTTAGCGCAACTAGCGGGAGCCGAGCAGTACTTC.

The chain combines TRBV15 with TRBJ2-1, with D perhaps assigned TRBD1 or TRBD2 (5 bases each). Germline V gives CDR1 LNHNV, CDR2 YYDKDF (reference sequence). Trimming took off 0 bases at V and 9 bases at J, with 12 bases between the two ends. This CDR3 is built from 14 residues. The CDR3 sequence is CATSRDGGSLEQFF. The CDR3, as DNA: TGTGCCACCAGCAGAGATGGGGGTTCTCTTGAGCAGTTCTTC.

This clone was counted between two and nine times. The chain recombines TRBV9 with TRBJ2-5; TRBD2 matches 7 bases. Germline V lookup: CDR1 SGDLS, CDR2 YYNGEE. Losses at the gene ends were 3 bases for V and 2 bases for J; bases not matched to a gene: 10. This CDR3 comprises 16 residues. DNA for the CDR3: TGTGCCAGCAGCGCTGCCGGACTAGACGCTCAAGAGACCCAGTACTTC. Translating gives CASSAAGLDAQETQYF.

CDR3 in DNA: TGTGCCAGTAGAGGCGGAATATACAATGAGCAGTTCTTC. As protein: CASRGGIYNEQFF. The chain links TRBV19 to TRBJ2-1; D unresolved. Deletions cut 6 bases from V and 4 bases from J, with 10 bases between. CDR3 size: 13 residues. From germline, CDR1 is LNHDA and CDR2 SQIVND (reference sequence).

The chain links TRBV27 to TRBJ2-7; D is unresolved. Trimming pared 6 bases from V and 1 base from J, leaving 19 bases between. Germline V gene data show CDR1 as MNHEY and CDR2 as SMNVEV (reference sequence). The CDR3 has 16 residues. The CDR3 DNA reads TGTGCCAGCAGCTACTCCACTGACCCTTTTTCCTACGAGCAGTACTTC. It encodes CASSYSTDPFSYEQYF.

V and J are TRBV4-2 and TRBJ2-2; perhaps TRBD2 as D (5 bases). V lost 3 bases and J 1 base, leaving 6 bases between the germline ends. CDR1 LGHNA and CDR2 YNFKEQ come from the germline V gene. CDR3 size: 14 residues. CDR3 loop: CASSQSGNTGELFF. Here the CDR3 DNA reads TGTGCCAGCAGCCAGAGCGGGAACACCGGGGAGCTGTTTTTT.

J is TRBJ2-7 and V is TRBV29-1; D gene ambiguous. This CDR3 is built from 13 residues. Per germline, CDR1 SQVTM and CDR2 ANQGSEA. The germline V and J ends were trimmed by 0 bases and 2 bases, with 8 bases remaining between them. This CDR3 reads CSVEEGITYEQYF. CDR3 sequence (DNA): TGCAGCGTTGAAGAGGGGATCACCTACGAGCAGTACTTC.

The rearrangement joins TRBV11-2 to TRBJ2-7; unclear D gene. The V and J ends lost 5 bases and 2 bases respectively, with 13 bases between them. CDR3 length equals 14 residues. CDR1 is SGHAT and CDR2 is FQNNGV in the germline V gene. Here the CDR3 reads CASSSTLRPYEQYF. In DNA form, the CDR3 reads TGTGCCAGCAGCAGTACCCTTCGGCCCTACGAGCAGTACTTC.

V usage is TRBV7-9 and J usage is TRBJ2-6; 7 bases line up with TRBD1. Losses at the gene ends were 0 bases for V and 1 base for J; bases not matched to a gene: 9. This CDR3 has 19 amino acids. Germline V gives CDR1 SEHNR, CDR2 FQNEAQ (reference sequence). CDR3 DNA sequence: TGTGCCAGCAGCTTAGCCCTAAAGGGGGCTCCGTCTGGGGCCAACGTCCTGACTTTC. It codes for CASSLALKGAPSGANVLTF.

The rearrangement uses TRBV27 and TRBJ2-1; 13 bases fit TRBD2. Germline lookup yields CDR1 MNHEY and CDR2 SMNVEV (reference sequence). Trimming took 6 bases from V and 10 from J; bases not matched to a gene: 9. The CDR3 consists of 15 residues. The DNA of the CDR3 is TGTGCCAGCAGGTCTACTAGCGGGAGGGCCTGGGAGCAGTTCTTC. Translating it yields CASRSTSGRAWEQFF.

V and J are TRBV11-1 and TRBJ2-5; 8 bases align to TRBD1. The CDR3 is made up of 15 amino acids. J lost 4 bases, V lost 2 bases, and 6 bases had no gene match. The germline V gene encodes CDR1 SGHAT and CDR2 FQDESV (reference sequence). CDR3 DNA sequence: TGTGCCAGCAGCTTAAGCCGCGACAGGGGAGAGACCCAGTACTTC. Its protein is CASSLSRDRGETQYF.

The chain employs TRBV4-2 and TRBJ2-7; D is uncertain. This CDR3 spans 15 amino acids. The V gene's germline CDR1 is LGHNA and CDR2 YNFKEQ. V dropped 0 bases and J dropped 2 bases, with 11 bases sitting between them. The CDR3 loop is CASSQDFADPYEQYF. In nucleotides, the CDR3 is TGTGCCAGCAGCCAAGACTTCGCGGACCCCTACGAGCAGTACTTC.

The chain links TRBV7-8 to TRBJ2-7; 8 positions match TRBD2. This CDR3 has 15 amino acids. Germline V gene sequence: CDR1 SGHVS, CDR2 FQNEAQ. J was trimmed by 5 bases and V by 1 base; bases with no gene match: 7. The CDR3 sequence: CASSLEKREFHEQYF. Written as DNA, the CDR3 is TGTGCCAGCAGCTTAGAAAAGCGGGAGTTCCACGAGCAGTACTTC.

The chain uses TRBV2 and TRBJ2-7; 7 bases match TRBD2. V shed 3 bases, J shed 2 bases, and the junction held 4 bases outside the gene matches. In germline, CDR1 is SNHLY, CDR2 FYNNEI. This CDR3 has 14 amino acids. The chain's CDR3 is CASSDSGYTYEQYF. In nucleotides, the CDR3 is TGTGCCAGCAGTGATAGCGGGTATACCTACGAGCAGTACTTC. Looking up the rest from reference TRBV2 and TRBJ2-7 gives the full variable domain: EPEVTQTPSHQVTQMGQEVILRCVPISNHLYFYWYRQILGQKVEFLVSFYNNEISEKSEIFDDQFSVERPDGSNFTLKIRSTKLEDSAMYFCASSDSGYTYEQYFGPGTRLTVT.

Turning to this clone: Distinct nucleotide sequences in the sample also encode this CDR3. This chain uses TRBV27 with TRBJ2-6; a weak D match, TRBD1 (5 bases). The length of the CDR3 is 14 residues. Germline-derived CDR1 and CDR2 are MNHEY and SMNVEV (reference sequence). Trimming took off 4 bases at V and 4 bases at J, with 8 bases between the two ends. The CDR3 reads CASSSGSGANVLTF. CDR3 bases: TGTGCCAGCAGTTCAGGGTCCGGGGCCAACGTCCTGACTTTC. Variable domain in full (rest from reference TRBV27 and TRBJ2-6): EAQVTQNPRYLITVTGKKLTVTCSQNMNHEYMSWYRQDPGLGLRQIYYSMNVEVTDKGDVPEGYKVSRKEKRNFPLILESPSPNQTSLYFCASSSGSGANVLTFGAGSRLTVL.

This chain uses TRBV5-4 with TRBJ2-1, with D uncertain. CDR1 SGHNT and CDR2 YYREEE come from the germline V gene (reference sequence). Trimming stripped 2 bases from V and 7 bases from J, with 10 bases between. CDR3 length: 13 amino acids. CDR3 loop: CASSFDRSNEQFF. In DNA, the CDR3 is TGTGCCAGCAGCTTTGATCGAAGTAATGAGCAGTTCTTC.

The rearrangement joins TRBV14 to TRBJ1-5, with D hard to call. This CDR3 spans 16 amino acids. From germline, CDR1 is SGHDN and CDR2 FVKESK. V shed 0 bases and J shed 5 bases, with 14 bases lying between them. CDR3 sequence reads: CASSQDLRIPDQPQHF. In DNA, the CDR3 is TGTGCCAGCAGCCAAGATCTACGGATCCCGGATCAGCCCCAGCATTTT.

This clone was picked up one time. The V gene is TRBV4-1, the J gene TRBJ1-1; the match to TRBD1 covers 7 bases. In germline, CDR1 is MGHRA, CDR2 YSYEKL. Germline trimming cut 0 bases from V and 0 bases from J; bases unmatched to any gene: 4. The CDR3 is made up of 16 amino acids. The CDR3 spells CASSQDRGTVNTEAFF. The CDR3 DNA reads TGCGCCAGCAGCCAAGATCGGGGGACAGTGAACACTGAAGCTTTCTTT.

Worth noting for this clone: Other nucleotide sequences from this sample produce the same CDR3. V and J are TRBV27 and TRBJ2-7; 9 bases are a match to TRBD1. The germline V gene has CDR1 MNHEY and CDR2 SMNVEV (reference sequence). The ends lost 3 bases at V and 4 bases at J; junction bases unmatched: 4. This CDR3 spans 14 amino acids. CDR3 residues: CASSLRGQGYEQYF. The CDR3 DNA sequence: TGTGCCAGCAGTTTGCGGGGACAGGGTTACGAGCAGTACTTC.

As to this clone: At the DNA level, this CDR3 is encoded by other sequences in the same sample as well. The chain links TRBV28 to TRBJ1-5, with D uncertain. Trimming shortened V by 6 bases and J by 7 bases, and 10 bases separated the two germline ends. The CDR3 contains 12 residues. Looked up from germline, CDR1 is MDHEN and CDR2 is SYDVKM. The CDR3 region is CASSPTAQPQHF. In DNA form, the CDR3 reads TGTGCCAGCAGCCCGACCGCCCAGCCCCAGCATTTT.

This chain connects TRBV13 to TRBJ2-7; 10 nucleotides agree with TRBD1. From germline, CDR1 is PRHDT and CDR2 FYEKMQ (reference sequence). This CDR3 has 16 amino acids. The J segment lost 6 bases and the V segment lost 0 bases, leaving 8 bases of the junction unmatched. DNA for the CDR3: TGTGCCAGCAGCTTAGGCCCCGGGACAGGGGTTCCCGAGCAGTACTTC. Translating gives CASSLGPGTGVPEQYF.

This clone was found once. V and J are TRBV13 and TRBJ2-3; D not resolved. CDR1 is PRHDT and CDR2 is FYEKMQ in the germline V gene (reference sequence). V was shortened by 3 bases and J by 2 bases, with 9 bases between the two germline ends. This CDR3 region has 14 residues. CDR3 sequence (DNA): TGTGCCAGCAGCTTCCGAGAGTACACAGATACGCAGTATTTT. Its protein is CASSFREYTDTQYF.

The chain combines TRBV27 with TRBJ2-7; unclear D gene. This CDR3 is 14 amino acids long. Germline CDR1 is MNHEY and CDR2 is SMNVEV (reference sequence). The V and J ends lost 5 bases and 3 bases respectively, with 14 bases between them. This CDR3 is CASSPEPPYYEQYF. CDR3 nucleotide sequence: TGTGCCAGCAGTCCAGAGCCCCCATACTACGAGCAGTACTTC.

The chain carries TRBV7-6 and TRBJ2-7, with 7 bases identical to TRBD2. Trimming took 2 bases from V and 5 from J; bases not matched to a gene: 6. Per the germline V gene, CDR1 is SGHVS and CDR2 is FNYEAQ. This CDR3 is built from 14 residues. This chain's CDR3 is CASSLRLAGHEQYF. Here the CDR3 DNA reads TGTGCCAGCAGCTTAAGATTAGCGGGCCACGAGCAGTACTTC.

The rearrangement uses TRBV19 and TRBJ2-7; 11 nucleotides match TRBD2. The germline V gene has CDR1 LNHDA and CDR2 SQIVND (reference sequence). Germline trimming cut 3 bases from V and 6 bases from J; bases unmatched to any gene: 16. The length of the CDR3 is 18 residues. Here the CDR3 reads CASSMSSGTSGKAGEQYF. The CDR3 region has the DNA TGTGCCAGTAGTATGTCATCTGGGACTAGCGGAAAAGCAGGCGAGCAGTACTTC.

In this sample, this clone turned up once. V gene TRBV19 combines with J gene TRBJ1-6; 10 bases are shared with TRBD1. J lost 10 bases, V lost 3 bases, and 6 bases had no gene match. The CDR3 runs to 15 residues. Germline values: CDR1 LNHDA, CDR2 SQIVND (reference sequence). In nucleotides, the CDR3 is TGTGCCAGTAGTATCGGGACAGGGGTTCTGTCACCCCTCCACTTT. Its protein is CASSIGTGVLSPLHF.

The V and J genes are TRBV25-1 and TRBJ2-7, with D possibly matching TRBD2 (6 bases). The CDR3 spans 13 residues. The V end lost 8 bases, the J end lost 9 bases, and 20 bases lay between the germline ends. The germline V gene has CDR1 MGHDK and CDR2 SYGVNS. In DNA form, the CDR3 reads TGTGCCAGCGGGGAGGTCGAGTCCTTCGGGCAGTACTTC. Residues: CASGEVESFGQYF.

This clone came up once. The rearrangement joins TRBV2 to TRBJ2-5; a possible D gene is TRBD1 (6 bases). CDR3 length equals 15 residues. The germline V gene has CDR1 SNHLY and CDR2 FYNNEI. V was clipped by 6 bases and J by 4 bases, with 18 bases between them. The CDR3 loop reads CASSRGEGRRETQYF. In DNA, the CDR3 is TGTGCCAGCAGCAGGGGAGAGGGGCGACGAGAGACCCAGTACTTC.